These 2 T cell receptor beta chains came from one sample sequenced in a study of T cells in Graves' hyperthyroidism and ophthalmopathy. It was RNA transcripts that yielded the amplified TCR beta CDR3 regions. During a first-round RT-PCR of the TCR CDR3, the HTBI primer set was used. Each CDR3 protein is one row after TCRdb ran MiXCR on the multiplex PCR reads. This table has around 420,000 distinct CDR3 sequences, 15% to 19% appearing once. The sample was blood. These receptors all come from a woman aged 18 to 35 with Graves' hyperthyroidism.

This clonotype appeared many times. The J gene is TRBJ2-1, the V gene TRBV12-3 or TRBV12-4, with a tentative D call TRBD2 (6 bases). The CDR3 has 15 amino acids. V gave up 6 bases and J gave up 7 bases, with 19 bases separating them. CDR3 loop: CASSPLARAGNEQFF. CDR3 DNA sequence: TGTGCCAGCAGCCCCTTAGCAAGGGCGGGAAATGAGCAGTTCTTC.

This clonotype was counted many times. This chain connects TRBV7-3 to TRBJ2-3; TRBD2 matches 7 bases. V was pared by 3 bases and J by 3 bases, with 3 bases of the junction left unmatched. This CDR3 has 14 residues. The germline CDR1 and CDR2 sequences are SGHTA and FQGTGA. DNA of the CDR3: TGTGCCAGCAGCTTCGCGGGGGTGACAGATACGCAGTATTTT. This gives the protein CASSFAGVTDTQYF.